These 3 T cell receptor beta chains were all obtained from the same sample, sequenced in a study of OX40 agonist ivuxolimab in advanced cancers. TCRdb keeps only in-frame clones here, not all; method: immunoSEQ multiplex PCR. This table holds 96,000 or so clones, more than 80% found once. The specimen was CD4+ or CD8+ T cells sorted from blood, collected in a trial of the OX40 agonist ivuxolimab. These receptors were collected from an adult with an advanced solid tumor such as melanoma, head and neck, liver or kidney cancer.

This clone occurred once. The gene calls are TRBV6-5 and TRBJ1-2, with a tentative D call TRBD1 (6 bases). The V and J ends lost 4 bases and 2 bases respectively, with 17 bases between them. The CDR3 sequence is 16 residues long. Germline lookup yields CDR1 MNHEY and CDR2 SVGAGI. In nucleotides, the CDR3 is TGTGCCAGCAGTTCGCCCCGGTGGGGGGCGAACTATGGCTACACCTTC. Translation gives CASSSPRWGANYGYTF.

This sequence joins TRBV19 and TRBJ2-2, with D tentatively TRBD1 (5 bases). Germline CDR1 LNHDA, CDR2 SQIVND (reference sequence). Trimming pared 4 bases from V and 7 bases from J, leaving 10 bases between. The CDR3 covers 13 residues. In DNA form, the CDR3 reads TGTGCCAGTAGTACCAGGGTTGGCGGGGAGCTGTTTTTT. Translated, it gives CASSTRVGGELFF.

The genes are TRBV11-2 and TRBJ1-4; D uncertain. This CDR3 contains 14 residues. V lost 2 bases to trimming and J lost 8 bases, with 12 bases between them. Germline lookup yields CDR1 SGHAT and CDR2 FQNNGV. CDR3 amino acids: CASSLIGSGEKLFF. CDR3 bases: TGTGCCAGCAGCTTAATCGGGTCGGGAGAAAAACTGTTTTTT.